The 10 T cell receptor beta chains reported below all come from one sample, sequenced in a study of patients and donors after allogeneic stem cell transplantation. TCRdb used MiXCR to reprocess the RT-PCR reads, holding one entry per CDR3 protein. This table holds 150,000 or so distinct CDR3 sequences, more than 20% found once. Material: blood, either unsorted or a sorted T cell fraction (not recorded which). The receptor source for this set is a human donor who was either an allogeneic HSCT recipient or a stem cell or donor lymphocyte infusion donor (not recorded which). It is not recorded whose cells these are; they may come from a transplant donor.

This clonotype has just a few counts. The V and J genes are TRBV20-1 and TRBJ2-1; D is unresolved. CDR1 is DFQATT, CDR2 SNEGSKA, per germline (reference sequence). The length of the CDR3 is 14 residues. V dropped 1 base and J dropped 3 bases, with 10 bases sitting between them. CDR3 DNA sequence: TGCAGTGCTAGAGGGGGTCTGGGCTACAATGAGCAGTTCTTC. Amino acid sequence: CSARGGLGYNEQFF.

V is TRBV5-1 and J is TRBJ1-1, with D maybe TRBD1 (5 bases). The CDR3 spans 13 residues. The V end was cut by 6 bases, the J end by 3 bases, with 12 bases between. Germline CDR1 and CDR2: SGHRS and YFSETQ. The CDR3 sequence is CASTVGGDTEAFF. DNA of the CDR3: TGCGCCAGCACTGTTGGAGGGGACACTGAAGCTTTCTTT.

This rearrangement joins TRBV30 to TRBJ1-1, with a weak D call TRBD1 (5 bases). Germline-derived CDR1 and CDR2 are GTSNPN and SVGIG (reference sequence). The CDR3 runs 12 residues. With 7 bases removed from V and 2 bases from J, the gap between germline ends came to 11 bases. CDR3: CASRDHNTEAFF. For the CDR3, the DNA is TGTGCCTCCCGGGACCACAACACTGAAGCTTTCTTT.

The chain combines TRBV10-2 with TRBJ1-6; D ambiguous. The germline V gene has CDR1 WSHSY and CDR2 SAAADI. This CDR3 region has 16 residues. Trimming left V 4 bases short and J 0 bases short, with 10 bases between. The CDR3: CASSVGESSYNSPLHF. The CDR3, as DNA: TGCGCCAGCAGTGTTGGGGAAAGCTCCTATAATTCACCCCTCCACTTT.

CDR3 nucleotides: TGTGCCAGCAGCTCGCGGCAAGGGGGTGAGGATTCACCCCTCCACTTT. Amino acids: CASSSRQGGEDSPLHF. This chain connects TRBV7-8 to TRBJ1-6; TRBD1 might be the D (6 bases). CDR3 length: 16 amino acids. Germline V gives CDR1 SGHVS, CDR2 FQNEAQ. The V gene lost 4 bases and the J gene lost 8 bases, with 18 bases spanning the gap.

This clonotype turned up a few times. The rearrangement links TRBV7-2 to TRBJ1-2, with D possibly being TRBD1 (6 bases). V gave up 5 bases and J gave up 10 bases, with 26 bases separating them. The CDR3 runs to 16 residues. Germline values: CDR1 SGHTA, CDR2 FQGNSA. The CDR3 sequence is CASSQVAGAISGDYTF. The CDR3 bases are TGTGCCAGCAGCCAGGTGGCAGGGGCCATCTCCGGTGACTACACCTTC. The whole variable domain, remainder taken from reference TRBV7-2 and TRBJ1-2, is GAGVSQSPSNKVTEKGKDVELRCDPISGHTALYWYRQSLGQGLEFLIYFQGNSAPDKSGLPSDRFSAERTGGSVSTLTIQRTQQEDSAVYLCASSQVAGAISGDYTFGSGTRLTVV.

In DNA, the CDR3 is TGTGCCAGCACACCCCGACAGAACCTCCAAGAGACCCAGTACTTC. Protein: CASTPRQNLQETQYF. The rearrangement links TRBV12-3 or TRBV12-4 to TRBJ2-5, with D perhaps matching TRBD1 (5 bases). The CDR3 consists of 15 residues. The germline V and J ends were trimmed by 7 bases and 1 base, with 16 bases remaining between them.

The chain joins TRBV14 to TRBJ1-1; TRBD1 matches at 7 bases. Germline V gene lookup returns CDR1 SGHDN and CDR2 FVKESK. This CDR3 has 12 residues. V was pared by 3 bases and J by 7 bases, with 2 bases of the junction left unmatched. The CDR3 coding sequence is TGTGCCAGCAGCCAGGGACAGTATGAAGCTTTCTTT. Protein: CASSQGQYEAFF.

The chain carries TRBV6-4 and TRBJ2-3; D possibly corresponds to TRBD2 (5 bases). V shed 6 bases and J shed 0 bases, with 10 bases lying between them. The CDR3 covers 14 residues. Germline assignment: CDR1 MRHNA and CDR2 SNTAGT. This CDR3 reads CASRQAASTDTQYF. CDR3 coding DNA: TGTGCCAGCAGACAAGCGGCTAGCACAGATACGCAGTATTTT.

The CDR3 coding sequence is TGTGCCAGCAGTTTAGAAGGGACAGGGGGCGGTCAGCCCCAGCATTTT. As protein: CASSLEGTGGGQPQHF. The rearrangement joins TRBV12-3 or TRBV12-4 to TRBJ1-5; 12 nucleotides line up with TRBD1. The ends lost 1 base at V and 6 bases at J; junction bases unmatched: 4. The CDR3 runs 16 residues.